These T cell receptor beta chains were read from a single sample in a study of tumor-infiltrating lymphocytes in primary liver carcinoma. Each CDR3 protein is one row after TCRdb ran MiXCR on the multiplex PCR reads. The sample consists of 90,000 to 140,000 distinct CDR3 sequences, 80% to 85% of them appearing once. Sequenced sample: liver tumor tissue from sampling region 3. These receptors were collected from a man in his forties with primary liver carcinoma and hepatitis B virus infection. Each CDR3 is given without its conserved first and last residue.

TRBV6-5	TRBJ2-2	ASSSLAGWPGELF
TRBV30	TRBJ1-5	ASASAVNQPQH
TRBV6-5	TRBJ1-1	ASSYQGAYAHAF
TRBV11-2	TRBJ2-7	ASSLEASGNHEQY
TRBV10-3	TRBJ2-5	AISATGLGETLY
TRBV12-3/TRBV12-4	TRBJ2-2	AIREGLAGGQNTGELF
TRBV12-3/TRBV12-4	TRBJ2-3	ASSLVWTPDTQY
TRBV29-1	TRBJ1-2	SVEEACRSYGYT
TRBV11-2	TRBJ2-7	ASSPGSYGHY
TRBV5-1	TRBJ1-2	ASTSPSTGTGEGNYGYT
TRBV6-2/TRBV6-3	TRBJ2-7	AGSTGYEQY
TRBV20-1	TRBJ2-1	SARDMASGLLEQF
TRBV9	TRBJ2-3	ASSVEQGRTDTQY
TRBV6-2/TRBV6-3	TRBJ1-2	ASSYPGVGSGVGYT
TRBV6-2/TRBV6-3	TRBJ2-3	ASSGTHRTDTQY
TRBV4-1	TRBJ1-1	ANSRDSGVQNTEAF
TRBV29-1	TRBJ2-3	SALTAVLTQY
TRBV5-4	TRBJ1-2	AGSLAAGSDYRYT
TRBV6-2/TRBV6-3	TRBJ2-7	VSSYSDLGRRAYEQY
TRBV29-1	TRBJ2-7	SVQSAPYEKY
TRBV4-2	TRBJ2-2	ASSQWSLAGDFGGLF
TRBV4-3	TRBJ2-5	TSSQDLIGGSSQETQY
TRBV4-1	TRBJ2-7	ASSRPFGDKQY
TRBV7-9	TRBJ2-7	ASSFDGVAYEQY
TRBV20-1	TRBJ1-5	SAKGRNEAQPQH
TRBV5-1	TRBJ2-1	ASSSSSGLSSHSEQF
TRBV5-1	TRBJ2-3	ASRRLAGAPALTDTQY
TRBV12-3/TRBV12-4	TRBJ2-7	ASNVKWEPEQY
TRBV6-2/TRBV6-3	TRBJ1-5	ASRPSNKAQPQH
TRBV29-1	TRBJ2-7	SVVKDPSSYEQY
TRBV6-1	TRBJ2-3	ASSEGSWSADTQY
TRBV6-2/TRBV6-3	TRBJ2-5	VSSSDSRETQY
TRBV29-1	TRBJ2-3	SDRGLAGGRVDTQY
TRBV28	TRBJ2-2	ASGPGEGISGTSHSGELF
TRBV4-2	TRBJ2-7	ASSQGGGDYEQY
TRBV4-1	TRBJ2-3	ASKVNSGRTDAQY
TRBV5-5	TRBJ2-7	ASSLGPRSSYEQY
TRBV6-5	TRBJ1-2	ASSSGVGVFNYGYT
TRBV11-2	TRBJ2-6	VTQRSHSGANILT
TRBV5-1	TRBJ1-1	ASSFTGTGDTEAF
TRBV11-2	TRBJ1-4	VNSLDLGGLRLL
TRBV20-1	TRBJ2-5	SARDGNSEMETQY
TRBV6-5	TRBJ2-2	ASSRRTPTGANTGELF
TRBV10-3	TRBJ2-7	AISLQGGDSYEQY
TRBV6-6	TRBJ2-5	ANSSVAETQY
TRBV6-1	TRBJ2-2	ASSDLGQGSTVELF
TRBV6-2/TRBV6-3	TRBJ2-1	PSSRRLLAANEQF
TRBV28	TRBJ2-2	ASSVQNTGELF
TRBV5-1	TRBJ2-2	TSSLSPSTDTGEPF
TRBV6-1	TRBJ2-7	ASSEIRTSGKYEQY
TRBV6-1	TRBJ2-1	GSILGGGTYNEQF
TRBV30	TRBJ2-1	AWSGLKPGGGYNEQF
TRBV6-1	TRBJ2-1	AGAGGFNEQF
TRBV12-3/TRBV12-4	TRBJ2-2	VSMEIANTGELF
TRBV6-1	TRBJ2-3	ASSEAGGQGPGTQY
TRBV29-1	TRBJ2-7	SVEYTGGSSYEQY
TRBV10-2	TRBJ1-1	ASGQGAANTEAI
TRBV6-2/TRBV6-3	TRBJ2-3	AGSGMSTRDTQY